Listed here is a single TCR beta chain. The germline CDR1 and CDR2 sequences are SGHVS and FNYEAQ. Trimming left V 1 base short and J 9 bases short, with 13 bases between. CDR3 length: 14 residues. This entry is derived from a study of blood T cell repertoires in COVID-19. For the study at large: In each case, the material was cDNA or gDNA derived from T cells, B-cell-depleted T cells, or PBMCs.

Authors' methods: The assay estimated nucleated cells by amplifying reference gene primers. Sequencing was performed with immunoSEQ multiplex PCR; in TCRdb, only in-frame clones are kept and a portion is missing. V and J calls and clone size are as listed in that table; D and trimming were resolved from the DNA. The data show more than 300,000 clones, around 89% seen once. In terms of age and location, participants ranged from roughly 18 to 90 years and lived in 24 US areas. Among Cohort 3 donors, those recovered had two negative PCRs, clearance, or symptom resolution. Sequenced material: PBMCs or T cells enriched from blood (not recorded which). This receptor was taken from a woman aged 18-30 years who had recovered from COVID-19. The chain carries TRBV7-6 and TRBJ1-5; a weak D match, TRBD1 (5 bases). As DNA, the CDR3 is TGTGCCAGCAGCTTAGAGGCAGGGATGAGGCCCCAGCATTTT. The encoded protein is CASSLEAGMRPQHF. Full variable domain (missing parts from reference TRBV7-6 and TRBJ1-5): GAGVSQSPRYKVTKRGQDVALRCDPISGHVSLYWYRQALGQGPEFLTYFNYEAQQDKSGLPNDRFSAERPEGSISTLTIQRTEQRDSAMYRCASSLEAGMRPQHFGDGTRLSIL.